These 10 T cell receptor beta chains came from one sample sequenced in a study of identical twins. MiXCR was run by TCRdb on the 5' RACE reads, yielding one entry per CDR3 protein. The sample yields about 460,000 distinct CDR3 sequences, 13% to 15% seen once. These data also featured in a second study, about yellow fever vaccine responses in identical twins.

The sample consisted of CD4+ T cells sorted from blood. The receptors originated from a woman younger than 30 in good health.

CDR3 nucleotide sequence: TGTGCCAGTGGGAGCGGAGGGGGGGGAGAGACCCAGTACTTC. This codes for CASGSGGGGETQYF. This chain connects TRBV19 to TRBJ2-5, with a tentative D call TRBD2 (7 bases). The CDR3 consists of 14 residues. CDR1 is LNHDA, CDR2 SQIVND, per germline (reference sequence). Between the trimmed V and J ends, which lost 8 bases and 4 bases, there was a span of 17 bases.

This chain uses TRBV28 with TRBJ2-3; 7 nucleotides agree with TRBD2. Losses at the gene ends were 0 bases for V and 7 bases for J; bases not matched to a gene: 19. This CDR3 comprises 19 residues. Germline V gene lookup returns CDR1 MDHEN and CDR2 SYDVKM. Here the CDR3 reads CASSLWGRAAGAQLNTQYF. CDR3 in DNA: TGTGCCAGCAGTTTATGGGGACGCGCGGCGGGAGCCCAGTTGAATACGCAGTATTTT.

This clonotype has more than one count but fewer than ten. As DNA, the CDR3 is TGCGCCAGCAGCCTCGATTTGAGTGAGCAGTTCTTC. Its translation: CASSLDLSEQFF. V usage is TRBV4-1 and J usage is TRBJ2-1; D uncertain. The CDR3 is 12 amino acids. The ends were cut back, 4 bases at V and 9 bases at J, with 10 bases in the middle. Germline lookup yields CDR1 MGHRA and CDR2 YSYEKL.

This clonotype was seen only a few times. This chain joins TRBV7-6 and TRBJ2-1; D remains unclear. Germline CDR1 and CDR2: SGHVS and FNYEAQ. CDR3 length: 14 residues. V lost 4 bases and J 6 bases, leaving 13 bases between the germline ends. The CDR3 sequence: CASSSQLGPNEQFF. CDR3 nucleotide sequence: TGTGCCAGCAGCTCTCAGCTTGGGCCCAATGAGCAGTTCTTC.

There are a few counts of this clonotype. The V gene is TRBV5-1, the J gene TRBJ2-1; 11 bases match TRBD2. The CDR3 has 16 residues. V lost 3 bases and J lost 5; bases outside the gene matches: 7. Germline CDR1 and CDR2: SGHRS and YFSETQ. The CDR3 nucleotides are TGCGCCAGCAGCTCCCCTCCTAGCGGGAGGAACAATGAGCAGTTCTTC. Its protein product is CASSSPPSGRNNEQFF.

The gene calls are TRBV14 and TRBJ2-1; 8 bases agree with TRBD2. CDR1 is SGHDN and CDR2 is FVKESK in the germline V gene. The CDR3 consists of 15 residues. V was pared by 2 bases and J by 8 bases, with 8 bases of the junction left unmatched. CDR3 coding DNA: TGTGCCAGCAGCCAAATAGCGGGGATCTGGGATGAGCAGTTCTTC. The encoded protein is CASSQIAGIWDEQFF. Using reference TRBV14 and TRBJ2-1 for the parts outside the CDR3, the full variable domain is EAGVTQFPSHSVIEKGQTVTLRCDPISGHDNLYWYRRVMGKEIKFLLHFVKESKQDESGMPNNRFLAERTGGTYSTLKVQPAELEDSGVYFCASSQIAGIWDEQFFGPGTRLTVL.

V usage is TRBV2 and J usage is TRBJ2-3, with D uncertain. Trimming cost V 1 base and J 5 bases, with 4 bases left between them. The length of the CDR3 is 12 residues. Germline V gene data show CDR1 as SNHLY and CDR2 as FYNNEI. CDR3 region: CASSEEVDTQYF. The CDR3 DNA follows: TGTGCCAGCAGTGAAGAAGTAGATACGCAGTATTTT.

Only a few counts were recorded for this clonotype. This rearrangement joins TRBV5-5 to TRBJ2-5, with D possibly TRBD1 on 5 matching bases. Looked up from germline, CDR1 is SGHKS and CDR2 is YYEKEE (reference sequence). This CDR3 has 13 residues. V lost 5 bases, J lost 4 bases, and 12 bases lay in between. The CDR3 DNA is TGTGCCAGCAGGTTGACAGTTTCAGAGACCCAGTACTTC. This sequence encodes CASRLTVSETQYF. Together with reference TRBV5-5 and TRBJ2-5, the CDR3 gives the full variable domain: DAGVTQSPTHLIKTRGQQVTLRCSPISGHKSVSWYQQVLGQGPQFIFQYYEKEERGRGNFPDRFSARQFPNYSSELNVNALLLGDSALYLCASRLTVSETQYFGPGTRLLVL.

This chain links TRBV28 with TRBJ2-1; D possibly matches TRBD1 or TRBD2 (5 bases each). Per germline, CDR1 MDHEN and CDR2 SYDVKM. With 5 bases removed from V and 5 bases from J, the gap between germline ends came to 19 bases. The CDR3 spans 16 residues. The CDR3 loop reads CASSLPGARKNNEQFF. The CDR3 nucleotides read TGTGCCAGCAGTCTTCCCGGGGCCAGAAAAAACAATGAGCAGTTCTTC.

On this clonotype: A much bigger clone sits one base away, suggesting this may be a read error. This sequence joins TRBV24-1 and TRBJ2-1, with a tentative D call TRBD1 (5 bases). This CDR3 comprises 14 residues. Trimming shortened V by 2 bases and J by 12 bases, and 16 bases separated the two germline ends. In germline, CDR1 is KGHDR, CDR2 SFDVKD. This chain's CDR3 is CATSDYTRGERQFF. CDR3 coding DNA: TGTGCCACCAGTGATTATACAAGGGGCGAACGGCAGTTCTTC.